A single T cell receptor beta chain is shown here with its context. The antigen is undetermined. The CDR3 has 14 residues. Trimming pared 0 bases from V and 2 bases from J, leaving 6 bases between. Germline values: CDR1 MNHEY, CDR2 SVGEGT. The sample originates from a study of T cell responses to AZD1222 COVID-19 vaccine. General study results and limits: In all cases, repertoires were sampled only after the peak T cell response. A reported finding is that nearly half of spike-specific TCRs target unmutated variant regions. Seropositive status at baseline applied to only 5 to 7 AZD1222 recipients. Most donors were white British, females outnumbered males, and clonal diversity was possibly underestimated.

Data came from immunoSEQ multiplex PCR; TCRdb stores just in-frame clones and leaves some out. This table holds about 99,000 clones, more than 80% found once. This rearrangement joins TRBV6-2 or TRBV6-3 to TRBJ2-3, with D hard to call. Material: peripheral blood, obtained on day 0 of AZD1222 vaccination. This receptor was taken from an adult in good health. CDR3 bases: TGTGCCAGCAGTTACTCTGCACACACAGATACGCAGTATTTT. It specifies CASSYSAHTDTQYF.